This is a list of T cell receptor beta chains from one sample in a study of control samples from healthy donors and cancer patients. Generated by immunoSEQ multiplex PCR, the TCRdb table keeps only in-frame clones and is missing some. Found here are approximately 150,000 clones, around nine tenths of them singletons; the top ten hold 1.5% to 2%. Sequences were obtained from blood. Source of these receptors: a man in his late teens or twenties in good health. Each CDR3 is given with its conserved first and last residue. The order of the fields is D gene, J gene, clone size, V gene, CDR3 DNA, CDR3 protein. The D gene is left open where the match is weak. Size values are once, few and many counts, or a class for expanded clones, and some rows have none.

d_call: NA
j_call: TRBJ2-1
clone_size: NA
v_call: TRBV11-1
cdr3_nt: TGTGCCAGCAGCTCCGTGCCGTCCTACAATGAGCAGTTCTTC
cdr3_aa: CASSSVPSYNEQFF

d_call: NA
j_call: TRBJ2-1
clone_size: NA
v_call: TRBV7-9
cdr3_nt: TGTGCCAGCAGCTTTACCGTTGGGGCCGACAATGAGCAGTTCTTC
cdr3_aa: CASSFTVGADNEQFF

d_call: TRBD1
j_call: TRBJ1-1
clone_size: NA
v_call: TRBV29-1
cdr3_nt: TGCAGCGTATCGACAGGGTCAGCTACTGAAGCTTTCTTT
cdr3_aa: CSVSTGSATEAFF

d_call: NA
j_call: TRBJ2-2
clone_size: NA
v_call: TRBV29-1
cdr3_nt: TGCAGCCAGACGCCGACAGGGAACACCGGGGAGCTGTTTTTT
cdr3_aa: CSQTPTGNTGELFF

d_call: TRBD2
j_call: TRBJ2-1
clone_size: NA
v_call: TRBV2
cdr3_nt: TGTGCCAGCAGTTATCTAGCGGGGCACTACAATGAGCAGTTCTTC
cdr3_aa: CASSYLAGHYNEQFF

d_call: NA
j_call: TRBJ1-6
clone_size: NA
v_call: TRBV9
cdr3_nt: TGTGCCAGCAGCGTAGGACTCGGGACGCAAGATTCACCCCTCCACTTT
cdr3_aa: CASSVGLGTQDSPLHF

d_call: NA
j_call: TRBJ1-2
clone_size: many
v_call: TRBV6-4
cdr3_nt: TGTGCCAGCAGTGACTCCGGGACGGCGAATGGCTACACCTTC
cdr3_aa: CASSDSGTANGYTF

d_call: TRBD1
j_call: TRBJ1-4
clone_size: NA
v_call: TRBV28
cdr3_nt: TGTGCCAGCAAGGGGGACAGTTACTCAACTAATGAAAAACTGTTTTTT
cdr3_aa: CASKGDSYSTNEKLFF

d_call: NA
j_call: TRBJ2-1
clone_size: NA
v_call: TRBV18
cdr3_nt: TGTGCCAGCTCACCACCGGGCCTCCCGGGTGGGGGTGAGCAGTTCTTC
cdr3_aa: CASSPPGLPGGGEQFF

d_call: NA
j_call: TRBJ1-6
clone_size: NA
v_call: TRBV5-1
cdr3_nt: TGCGCCAGCAGCGGGTCTGCTTCGGCAACAGGATTTAGCCAAAATTCACCCCTCCACTTT
cdr3_aa: CASSGSASATGFSQNSPLHF

d_call: NA
j_call: TRBJ1-5
clone_size: NA
v_call: TRBV19
cdr3_nt: TGTGCCAGTAGCCACCGCCTCAATCAGCCCCAGCATTTT
cdr3_aa: CASSHRLNQPQHF

d_call: TRBD2
j_call: TRBJ2-3
clone_size: NA
v_call: TRBV10-2
cdr3_nt: TGCGCCAGCACCCCCGGACTAGCGGGAGGGCCAGATACGCAGTATTTT
cdr3_aa: CASTPGLAGGPDTQYF

d_call: TRBD1
j_call: TRBJ2-4
clone_size: NA
v_call: TRBV7-8
cdr3_nt: TGTGCCAGCAGCTATAGTAAGGACAGGTGGTCAAAAAACATTCAGTACTTC
cdr3_aa: CASSYSKDRWSKNIQYF

d_call: NA
j_call: TRBJ2-1
clone_size: once
v_call: TRBV21-1
cdr3_nt: TGTGCCAGCAGCAAAGGGGCAGGTACGGCCTACAATGAGCAGTTCTTC
cdr3_aa: CASSKGAGTAYNEQFF

d_call: TRBD2
j_call: TRBJ2-2
clone_size: NA
v_call: TRBV3-1/TRBV3-2
cdr3_nt: TGTGCCAGCAGACAGATAGCGGGGGGGCCCGGGGAGCTGTTTTTT
cdr3_aa: CASRQIAGGPGELFF

d_call: TRBD2
j_call: TRBJ2-5
clone_size: NA
v_call: TRBV29-1
cdr3_nt: TGCAGCGTTGAACCGGGGACTAGCGGGGGACACCCAGGAGAGACCCAGTACTTC
cdr3_aa: CSVEPGTSGGHPGETQYF

d_call: TRBD1
j_call: TRBJ2-1
clone_size: NA
v_call: TRBV5-5
cdr3_nt: TGTGCCAGCAGCTTGGATGGACAGGGCTACAATGAGCAGTTCTTC
cdr3_aa: CASSLDGQGYNEQFF

d_call: NA
j_call: TRBJ1-4
clone_size: once
v_call: TRBV15
cdr3_nt: TGTGCCACTAGTGAGGGAGGGCAGGGACCCGAAAAACTGTTTTTT
cdr3_aa: CATSEGGQGPEKLFF

d_call: TRBD1
j_call: TRBJ1-6
clone_size: NA
v_call: TRBV7-9
cdr3_nt: TGTGCCAGCAGCTTAGAAGACAGGGAGCCACCCCTCCACTTT
cdr3_aa: CASSLEDREPPLHF

d_call: NA
j_call: TRBJ2-4
clone_size: NA
v_call: TRBV28
cdr3_nt: TGTGCCAGCAGTTTACACCCCAGGTCTGTCTCCAAAAACATTCAGTACTTC
cdr3_aa: CASSLHPRSVSKNIQYF

d_call: NA
j_call: TRBJ2-1
clone_size: NA
v_call: TRBV7-2
cdr3_nt: TGTGCCAGCAGCTTAGATAGAACACGAGGATTCTTC
cdr3_aa: CASSLDRTRGFF

d_call: TRBD1
j_call: TRBJ1-1
clone_size: NA
v_call: TRBV28
cdr3_nt: TGTGCCAGCAGCGAAAGGAGAGGACAGGGGGCGAACACTGAAGCTTTCTTT
cdr3_aa: CASSERRGQGANTEAFF

d_call: TRBD1
j_call: TRBJ1-5
clone_size: NA
v_call: TRBV19
cdr3_nt: TGTGCCAGCCGGGACAGGGTAAATCAGCCCCAGCATTTT
cdr3_aa: CASRDRVNQPQHF

d_call: TRBD1
j_call: TRBJ1-2
clone_size: NA
v_call: TRBV28
cdr3_nt: TGTGCCTCAGGGGGGAACTATGGCTACACCTTC
cdr3_aa: CASGGNYGYTF

d_call: TRBD1
j_call: TRBJ2-1
clone_size: NA
v_call: TRBV11-3
cdr3_nt: TGTGCCAGCAGCTCTGGACAGGGGACCTACAATGAGCAGTTCTTC
cdr3_aa: CASSSGQGTYNEQFF

d_call: NA
j_call: TRBJ1-6
clone_size: NA
v_call: TRBV11-2
cdr3_nt: TGTGCCAGCAGCTTAGGAGGAGAGTATAATTCACCCCTCCACTTT
cdr3_aa: CASSLGGEYNSPLHF

d_call: TRBD1
j_call: TRBJ1-1
clone_size: NA
v_call: TRBV12-3/TRBV12-4
cdr3_nt: TGTGCCAGCAGCTCCGGGACAGGGGTTGAAGCTTTCTTT
cdr3_aa: CASSSGTGVEAFF

d_call: TRBD1
j_call: TRBJ1-5
clone_size: once
v_call: TRBV6-4
cdr3_nt: TGTGCCAGCAGTGTCCAGGGGGGTCAGCCCCAGCATTTT
cdr3_aa: CASSVQGGQPQHF

d_call: NA
j_call: TRBJ2-2
clone_size: once
v_call: TRBV5-5
cdr3_nt: TGTGCCAGCAGCCCGCAGGGGTGGAACACCGGGGAGCTGTTTTTT
cdr3_aa: CASSPQGWNTGELFF

d_call: NA
j_call: TRBJ2-3
clone_size: once
v_call: TRBV9
cdr3_nt: TGTGCCAGCAGAAGGGGGGACACCCAGTATTTT
cdr3_aa: CASRRGDTQYF

d_call: TRBD1
j_call: TRBJ1-4
clone_size: NA
v_call: TRBV5-4
cdr3_nt: TGTGCCAGCAGCTCGATACCGGGACAGGGGGAAAAACTGTTTTTT
cdr3_aa: CASSSIPGQGEKLFF

d_call: TRBD1
j_call: TRBJ2-2
clone_size: NA
v_call: TRBV30
cdr3_nt: TGTGCCTGGCTGGACAGGGGGCGTCAAACCGGGGAGCTGTTTTTT
cdr3_aa: CAWLDRGRQTGELFF

d_call: TRBD2
j_call: TRBJ2-7
clone_size: NA
v_call: TRBV5-6
cdr3_nt: TGTGCCAGCAGCTTGGGACTAGCCCTCTACGAGCAGTACTTC
cdr3_aa: CASSLGLALYEQYF

d_call: NA
j_call: TRBJ2-7
clone_size: once
v_call: TRBV7-2
cdr3_nt: TGTGCCAGCAGACACAGCTCCTACGAGCAGTACTTC
cdr3_aa: CASRHSSYEQYF

d_call: NA
j_call: TRBJ2-5
clone_size: NA
v_call: TRBV6-2/TRBV6-3
cdr3_nt: TGTGCCAGCAGTTACTCCCCGGAACAAGAGACCCAGTACTTC
cdr3_aa: CASSYSPEQETQYF

d_call: NA
j_call: TRBJ2-5
clone_size: NA
v_call: TRBV27
cdr3_nt: TGTGCCAGCAGTTTCCTGGGGGTACCTGGAAACAGGGAGACCCAGTACTTC
cdr3_aa: CASSFLGVPGNRETQYF

d_call: TRBD1
j_call: TRBJ2-2
clone_size: NA
v_call: TRBV7-9
cdr3_nt: TGTGCCAGCAGCCGTTGGACAGGGTCAAACACCGGGGAGCTGTTTTTT
cdr3_aa: CASSRWTGSNTGELFF

d_call: NA
j_call: TRBJ1-1
clone_size: NA
v_call: TRBV19
cdr3_nt: TGTGCCAGTAGTACAACAGGGAACGTTAAGAACACTGAAGCTTTCTTT
cdr3_aa: CASSTTGNVKNTEAFF

d_call: TRBD2
j_call: TRBJ2-1
clone_size: NA
v_call: TRBV4-2
cdr3_nt: TGTGCCAGCAGCCAACCTCCGGGTAGCGGGGACGATGAGCAGTTCTTC
cdr3_aa: CASSQPPGSGDDEQFF

d_call: NA
j_call: TRBJ2-2
clone_size: NA
v_call: TRBV11-2
cdr3_nt: TGTGCCAGCAGCTACAAACCACCTGAACACCGCGGGGAGCTGTTTTTT
cdr3_aa: CASSYKPPEHRGELFF

d_call: NA
j_call: TRBJ1-3
clone_size: NA
v_call: TRBV7-9
cdr3_nt: TGTGCCAGCAGCTCCAATATTGGACAGCGACGGGACTCTGGAAACACCATATATTTT
cdr3_aa: CASSSNIGQRRDSGNTIYF

d_call: TRBD1
j_call: TRBJ2-7
clone_size: NA
v_call: TRBV6-2/TRBV6-3
cdr3_nt: TGTGCCAGCAGTCGGCGGGACAGGGGCTCCGAGCAGTACTTC
cdr3_aa: CASSRRDRGSEQYF

d_call: NA
j_call: TRBJ1-6
clone_size: NA
v_call: TRBV28
cdr3_nt: TGTGCCAGCAGTTTAGGGCAGCCTAATTCACCCCTCCACTTT
cdr3_aa: CASSLGQPNSPLHF

d_call: TRBD1
j_call: TRBJ2-7
clone_size: NA
v_call: TRBV27
cdr3_nt: TGTGCCAGCAGCCGAGGACAGGGGGCCTTCTACGAGCAGTACTTC
cdr3_aa: CASSRGQGAFYEQYF

d_call: NA
j_call: TRBJ1-5
clone_size: NA
v_call: TRBV15
cdr3_nt: TGTGCCACCAGCAGAGGGGAAGGGAATCAGCCCCAGCATTTT
cdr3_aa: CATSRGEGNQPQHF

d_call: NA
j_call: TRBJ2-3
clone_size: once
v_call: TRBV9
cdr3_nt: TGTGCCAGCAGCGTAGGGGTCCCAGATACGCAGTATTTT
cdr3_aa: CASSVGVPDTQYF

d_call: TRBD1
j_call: TRBJ2-7
clone_size: NA
v_call: TRBV7-3
cdr3_nt: TGTGCCAGCAGTCTCTCCGGGACAGCCTCCTACGAGCAGTACTTC
cdr3_aa: CASSLSGTASYEQYF

d_call: TRBD2
j_call: TRBJ2-5
clone_size: NA
v_call: TRBV9
cdr3_nt: TGTGCCAGCAGCCGCGTAGGGGAGGGGGAGACCCAGTACTTC
cdr3_aa: CASSRVGEGETQYF

d_call: NA
j_call: TRBJ2-5
clone_size: NA
v_call: TRBV4-3
cdr3_nt: TGCGCCAGCAGCCCCGGTCCCCTCCGGGACGCCGAAGAGACCCAGTACTTC
cdr3_aa: CASSPGPLRDAEETQYF